This T cell receptor beta chain was found in a study of control samples from healthy donors and cancer patients. Sequencing used immunoSEQ multiplex PCR; TCRdb keeps in-frame clones, though not all of them. The table records fewer than 200,000 clones, about 90% of them present only once. Germline V lookup: CDR1 GTSNPN, CDR2 SVGIG (reference sequence). Trimming took 1 base from V and 10 from J, leaving 10 bases between them. The CDR3 totals 12 residues. The sequenced sample consisted of blood. The TCR was taken from a young woman in good health. J is TRBJ1-4 and V is TRBV30; perhaps TRBD1 as D (5 bases). The CDR3 DNA sequence: TGTGCCTGGAGTGCCCGTGGGGGAAAACTGTTTTTT. Translating it yields CAWSARGGKLFF. The complete variable domain, with remaining parts taken from reference TRBV30 and TRBJ1-4, reads SQTIHQWPATLVQPVGSPLSLECTVEGTSNPNLYWYRQAAGRGLQLLFYSVGIGQISSEVPQNLSASRPQDRQFILSSKKLLLSDSGFYLCAWSARGGKLFFGSGTQLSVL.